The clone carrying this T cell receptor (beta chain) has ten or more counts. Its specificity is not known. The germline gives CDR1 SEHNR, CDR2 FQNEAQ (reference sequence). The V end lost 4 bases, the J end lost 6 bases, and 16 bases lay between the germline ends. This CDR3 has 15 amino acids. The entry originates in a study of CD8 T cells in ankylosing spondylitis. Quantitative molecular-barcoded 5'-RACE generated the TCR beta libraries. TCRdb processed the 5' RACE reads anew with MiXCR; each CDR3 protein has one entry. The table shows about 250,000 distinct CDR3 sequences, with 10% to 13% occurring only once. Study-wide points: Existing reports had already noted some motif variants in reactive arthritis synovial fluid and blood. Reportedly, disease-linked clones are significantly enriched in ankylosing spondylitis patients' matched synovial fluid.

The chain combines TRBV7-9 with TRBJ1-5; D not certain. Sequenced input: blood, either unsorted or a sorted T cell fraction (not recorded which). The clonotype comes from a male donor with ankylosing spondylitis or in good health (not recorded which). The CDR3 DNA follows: TGTGCCAGCAGCTCTTCGGGCGGGAATCTTCAGCCCCAGCATTTT. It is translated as CASSSSGGNLQPQHF.